This T cell receptor (beta chain) was sequenced during a study of control samples from healthy donors and cancer patients. Clones were read by immunoSEQ multiplex PCR, and TCRdb kept only the in-frame ones, dropping some. The profile shows about 130,000 clones, roughly 90% of them singletons. Germline CDR1 PRHDT, CDR2 FYEKMQ (reference sequence). V lost 0 bases, J lost 4 bases, and 5 bases stayed unmatched. The length of the CDR3 is 15 residues. The specimen sequenced was blood. The TCR comes from a man aged 50 to 59 in good health. The chain combines TRBV13 with TRBJ1-2, with 7 bases that match TRBD1. In nucleotides, the CDR3 is TGTGCCAGCAGCTTAGGTCTCCAGGGGGGCTATGGCTACACCTTC. This gives the protein CASSLGLQGGYGYTF.